The clone carrying this TCR beta chain came up many times. These data are taken from a study of read filtering for tumor transcriptome and immune sequencing. Study-wide context: Revised staging placed about 8 patients in R-ISS I, 15 to 20 in II, roughly 7 in III. Whole-transcriptome libraries were prepared after DNase treatment.

This library used approximately 370 ng RNA and molecular barcoded adaptors spanning alpha/delta and beta/gamma chains. TCRdb used MiXCR to reprocess the reads, holding one entry per CDR3 protein. The sample holds tens of thousands of distinct CDR3 sequences, roughly 19% seen once. This CDR3 contains 15 residues. Germline V gene data show CDR1 as SGHRS and CDR2 as YFSETQ. After removal of 3 bases from V and 0 bases from J, the junction contained 5 bases not matched to a gene. This receptor was obtained from a donor aged 40 or over with multiple myeloma. The chain employs TRBV5-1 and TRBJ2-7; 8 nucleotides align to TRBD1. The material sequenced was a population of CD138-negative cells sorted from bone marrow. CDR3 loop: CASSSGQVTSYEQYF. The DNA of the CDR3 is TGCGCCAGCAGCTCGGGACAGGTGACCTCCTACGAGCAGTACTTC.